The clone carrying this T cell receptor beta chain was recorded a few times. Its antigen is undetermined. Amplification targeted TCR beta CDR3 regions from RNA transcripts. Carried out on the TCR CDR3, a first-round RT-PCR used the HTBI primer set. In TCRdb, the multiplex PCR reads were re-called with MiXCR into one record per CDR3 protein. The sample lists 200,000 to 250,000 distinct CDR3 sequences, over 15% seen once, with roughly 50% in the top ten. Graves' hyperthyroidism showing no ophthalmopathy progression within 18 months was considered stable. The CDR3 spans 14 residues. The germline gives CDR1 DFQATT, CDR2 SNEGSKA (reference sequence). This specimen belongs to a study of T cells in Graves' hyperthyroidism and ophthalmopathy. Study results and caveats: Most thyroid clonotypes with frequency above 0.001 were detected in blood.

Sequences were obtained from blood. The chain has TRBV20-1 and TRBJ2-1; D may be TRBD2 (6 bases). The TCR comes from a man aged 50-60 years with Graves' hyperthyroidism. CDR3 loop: CRVSGAQRRGEQFF. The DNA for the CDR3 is TGCAGGGTTAGCGGAGCTCAAAGACGGGGTGAGCAGTTCTTC.